The subject of this entry is one T cell receptor beta chain. Its antigen is not identified. These data originate in a study of T cell responses to AZD1222 COVID-19 vaccine. Findings and caveats of the study: Nearly half of spike-specific TCRs reportedly go after variant regions that carry no mutations.

The data were produced by immunoSEQ multiplex PCR, yet TCRdb's version contains in-frame clones alone and is incomplete. The sample consists of around 69,000 clones, nearly 90% of them appearing once. The specimen was peripheral blood, collected on day 0 of AZD1222 vaccination. This TCR derives from an adult in good health.

The CDR3 DNA follows: TGCGCCAGCAGCTTCCTAGTGGGGGAGAATGAGCAGTTCTTC. Its translation: CASSFLVGENEQFF. The chain combines TRBV5-1 with TRBJ2-1; the D gene could be TRBD1 or TRBD2 (5 bases each). Germline assignment: CDR1 SGHRS and CDR2 YFSETQ. V dropped 2 bases and J dropped 7 bases, with 13 bases sitting between them. The CDR3 has 14 amino acids.